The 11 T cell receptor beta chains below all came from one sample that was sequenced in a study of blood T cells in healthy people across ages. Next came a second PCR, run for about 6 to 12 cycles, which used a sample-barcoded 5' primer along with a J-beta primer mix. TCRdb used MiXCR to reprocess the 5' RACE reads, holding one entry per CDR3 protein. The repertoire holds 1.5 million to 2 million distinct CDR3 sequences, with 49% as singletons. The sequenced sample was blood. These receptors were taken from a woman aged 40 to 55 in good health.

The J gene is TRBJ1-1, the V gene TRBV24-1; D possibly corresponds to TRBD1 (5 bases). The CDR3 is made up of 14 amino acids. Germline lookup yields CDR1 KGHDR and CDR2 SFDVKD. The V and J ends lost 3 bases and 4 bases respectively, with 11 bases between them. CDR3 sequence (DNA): TGTGCCACCAGTGATGGGGACGGTGGCACTGAAGCTTTCTTT. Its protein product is CATSDGDGGTEAFF.

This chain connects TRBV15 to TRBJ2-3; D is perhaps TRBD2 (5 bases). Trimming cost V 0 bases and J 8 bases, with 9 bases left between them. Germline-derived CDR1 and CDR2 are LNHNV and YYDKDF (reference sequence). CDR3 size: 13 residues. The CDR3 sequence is CATSRDWSGTQYF. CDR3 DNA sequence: TGTGCCACCAGCAGAGATTGGAGCGGTACGCAGTATTTT.

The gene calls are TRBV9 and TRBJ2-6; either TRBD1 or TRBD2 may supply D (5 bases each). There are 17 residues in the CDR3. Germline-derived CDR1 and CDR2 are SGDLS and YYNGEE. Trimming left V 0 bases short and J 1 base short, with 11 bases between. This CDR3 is CASSVDRGPSGANVLTF. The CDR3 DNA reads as TGTGCCAGCAGCGTAGATCGGGGCCCTTCTGGGGCCAACGTCCTGACTTTC.

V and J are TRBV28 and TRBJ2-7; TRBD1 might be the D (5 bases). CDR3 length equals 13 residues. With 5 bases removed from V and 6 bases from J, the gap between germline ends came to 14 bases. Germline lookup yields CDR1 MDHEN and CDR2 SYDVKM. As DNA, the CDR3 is TGTGCCAGCAGTCCGATCCAGGGCATCGAGCAGTACTTC. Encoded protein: CASSPIQGIEQYF. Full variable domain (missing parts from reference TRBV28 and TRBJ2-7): DVKVTQSSRYLVKRTGEKVFLECVQDMDHENMFWYRQDPGLGLRLIYFSYDVKMKEKGDIPEGYSVSREKKERFSLILESASTNQTSMYLCASSPIQGIEQYFGPGTRLTVT.

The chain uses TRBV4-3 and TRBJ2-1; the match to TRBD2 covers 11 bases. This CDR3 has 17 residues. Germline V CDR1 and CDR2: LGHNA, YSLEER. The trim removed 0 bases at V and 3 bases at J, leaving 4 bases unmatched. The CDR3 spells CASSQDYSGGGYNEQFF. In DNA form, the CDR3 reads TGCGCCAGCAGCCAAGATTATAGCGGGGGGGGCTACAATGAGCAGTTCTTC.

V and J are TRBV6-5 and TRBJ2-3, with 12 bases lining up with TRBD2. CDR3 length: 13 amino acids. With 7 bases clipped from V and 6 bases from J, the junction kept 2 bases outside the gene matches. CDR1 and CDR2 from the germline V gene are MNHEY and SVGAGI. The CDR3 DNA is TGTGCCAGCACTAGCGGGGGGGCCGATACGCAGTATTTT. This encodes CASTSGGADTQYF.

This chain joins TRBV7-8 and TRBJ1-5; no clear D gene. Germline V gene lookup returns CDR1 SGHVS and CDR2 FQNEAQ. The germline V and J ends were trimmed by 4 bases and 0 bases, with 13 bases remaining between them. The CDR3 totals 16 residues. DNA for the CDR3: TGTGCCAGCAGCTCACGGACGGTTAATAGCAATCAGCCCCAGCATTTT. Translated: CASSSRTVNSNQPQHF.

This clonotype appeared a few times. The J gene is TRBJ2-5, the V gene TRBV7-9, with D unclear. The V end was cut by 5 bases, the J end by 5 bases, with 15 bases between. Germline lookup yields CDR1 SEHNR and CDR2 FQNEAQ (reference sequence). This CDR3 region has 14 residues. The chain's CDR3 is CASSPREGSETQYF. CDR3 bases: TGTGCCAGCAGCCCCCGTGAAGGGTCGGAGACCCAGTACTTC.

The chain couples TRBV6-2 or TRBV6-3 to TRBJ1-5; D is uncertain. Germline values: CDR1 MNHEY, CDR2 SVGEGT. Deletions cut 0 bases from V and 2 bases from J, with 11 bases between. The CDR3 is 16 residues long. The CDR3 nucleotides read TGTGCCAGCAGTTACTCGACTCGGACGGGCAATCAGCCCCAGCATTTT. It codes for CASSYSTRTGNQPQHF.

The CDR3 sequence: CSASQLAVGSEQFF. In DNA form, the CDR3 reads TGCAGTGCTTCTCAACTAGCGGTCGGGTCTGAGCAGTTCTTC. J is TRBJ2-1 and V is TRBV20-1, with 8 positions matching TRBD2. The CDR3 consists of 14 residues. Germline V gene data show CDR1 as DFQATT and CDR2 as SNEGSKA (reference sequence). V lost 5 bases to trimming and J lost 9 bases; unmatched junction nucleotides: 12.

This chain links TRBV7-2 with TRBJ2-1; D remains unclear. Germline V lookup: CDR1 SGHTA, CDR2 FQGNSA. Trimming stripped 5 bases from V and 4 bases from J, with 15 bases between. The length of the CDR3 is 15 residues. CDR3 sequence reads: CASSEVRAFYNEQFF. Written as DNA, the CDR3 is TGTGCCAGCAGCGAAGTACGAGCGTTTTACAATGAGCAGTTCTTC. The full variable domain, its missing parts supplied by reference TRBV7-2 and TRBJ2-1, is GAGVSQSPSNKVTEKGKDVELRCDPISGHTALYWYRQSLGQGLEFLIYFQGNSAPDKSGLPSDRFSAERTGGSVSTLTIQRTQQEDSAVYLCASSEVRAFYNEQFFGPGTRLTVL.